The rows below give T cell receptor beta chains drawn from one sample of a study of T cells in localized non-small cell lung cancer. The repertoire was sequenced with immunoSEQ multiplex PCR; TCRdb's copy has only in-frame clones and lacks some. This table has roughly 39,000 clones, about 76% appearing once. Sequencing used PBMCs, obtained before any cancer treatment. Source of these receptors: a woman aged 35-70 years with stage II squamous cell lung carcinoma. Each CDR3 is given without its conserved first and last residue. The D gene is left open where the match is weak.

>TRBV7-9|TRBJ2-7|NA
ASSLSGDLGEQY
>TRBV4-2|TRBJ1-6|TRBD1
ASSRADRGAKSSYNSPLH
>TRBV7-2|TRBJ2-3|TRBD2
ASSLGLAGGPGADTQY
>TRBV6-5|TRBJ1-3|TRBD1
ASSRQGTGNTIY
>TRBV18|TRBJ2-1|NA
ASSPKRQVYNEQF
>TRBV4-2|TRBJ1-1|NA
ASRREAGHTNTEAF
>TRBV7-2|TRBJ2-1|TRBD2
ASSLGLAGQQF
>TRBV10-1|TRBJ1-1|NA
ASSESVWGTEAF
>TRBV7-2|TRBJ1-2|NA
ASSLSGLNYGYT
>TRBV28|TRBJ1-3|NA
ASSSQGTSGNTIY
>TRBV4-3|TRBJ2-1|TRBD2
ASSPATSGVLSSYNEQF
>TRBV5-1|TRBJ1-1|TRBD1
ASSLRTGDTEAF
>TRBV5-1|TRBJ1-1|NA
ASSLELNTEAF
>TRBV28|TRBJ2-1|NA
ASSLSQGEQF
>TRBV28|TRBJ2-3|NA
ASSSLRTGEFIGTDTQY
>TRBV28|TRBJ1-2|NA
ASSRGTTGNYGYT
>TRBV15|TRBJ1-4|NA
ATSRDRTSSTEKLF
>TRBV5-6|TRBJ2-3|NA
ASSLGGGGNTQY
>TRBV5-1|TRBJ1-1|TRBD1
ASSLQGATEAF
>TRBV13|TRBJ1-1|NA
ASSLGQGATEAF
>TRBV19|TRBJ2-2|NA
ASTVRRSGGELF
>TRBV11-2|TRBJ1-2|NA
ASTLDGVYGYT
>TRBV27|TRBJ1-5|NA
ASSLSRGGQPQH
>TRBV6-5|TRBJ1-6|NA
ASSDRSTPLH
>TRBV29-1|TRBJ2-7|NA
SVRLGDKSYEQY
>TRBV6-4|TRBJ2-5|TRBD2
ASSASGGAETQY